The TCR beta chain described here comes from a study of shared clonotypes between healthy human individuals. Naive CD8 cells, CD45RO-negative and positively selected for CCR7, excluded terminally differentiated effector memory CD45RA+ cells. TCRdb's table, derived via immunoSEQ multiplex PCR, lists solely in-frame clones and lacks some. This sample has about 550,000 clones, with roughly 96% found just once. Losses at the gene ends were 5 bases for V and 5 bases for J; bases not matched to a gene: 15. The germline V gene has CDR1 MDHEN and CDR2 SYDVKM. The length of the CDR3 is 17 residues. The receptor comes from a woman aged 25-40 years in good health. The rearrangement joins TRBV28 to TRBJ2-7; 10 positions match TRBD1. The source material was naive CD8+ T cells sorted from blood. In DNA, the CDR3 is TGTGCCAGCAGTCGTGACAGGGGGCTGGTTGTTTACAACGAGCAGTACTTC. It translates to CASSRDRGLVVYNEQYF.